This TCR beta chain stems from a study of blood T cells in healthy people across ages. General study results and limits: Both higher diversity and more naive CD4+ cells marked long-lived donors when set against aged donors.

There were at least 5.5 micrograms of total RNA extracted from every sample. A second about 6 to 12 cycle PCR used barcoded and J-beta primers. TCRdb processed the 5' RACE reads anew with MiXCR; each CDR3 protein has one entry. The sample includes 870,000 or so distinct CDR3 sequences, around 28% of them seen just once. The CDR3 has 12 amino acids. Germline CDR1 reads SQVTM; CDR2 reads ANQGSEA. Comments on this clonotype: The target antigen is unknown.

This chain connects TRBV29-1 to TRBJ2-7; 7 bases are shared with TRBD1. Matching the DNA end better, TRBJ2-1 makes the J call doubtful. Sequencing input: blood. The origin of this receptor is a woman older than 75 in good health. This chain's CDR3 is CSVGNRGETQFF. CDR3 in DNA: TGCAGCGTTGGAAACAGGGGTGAGACCCAGTTCTTC.